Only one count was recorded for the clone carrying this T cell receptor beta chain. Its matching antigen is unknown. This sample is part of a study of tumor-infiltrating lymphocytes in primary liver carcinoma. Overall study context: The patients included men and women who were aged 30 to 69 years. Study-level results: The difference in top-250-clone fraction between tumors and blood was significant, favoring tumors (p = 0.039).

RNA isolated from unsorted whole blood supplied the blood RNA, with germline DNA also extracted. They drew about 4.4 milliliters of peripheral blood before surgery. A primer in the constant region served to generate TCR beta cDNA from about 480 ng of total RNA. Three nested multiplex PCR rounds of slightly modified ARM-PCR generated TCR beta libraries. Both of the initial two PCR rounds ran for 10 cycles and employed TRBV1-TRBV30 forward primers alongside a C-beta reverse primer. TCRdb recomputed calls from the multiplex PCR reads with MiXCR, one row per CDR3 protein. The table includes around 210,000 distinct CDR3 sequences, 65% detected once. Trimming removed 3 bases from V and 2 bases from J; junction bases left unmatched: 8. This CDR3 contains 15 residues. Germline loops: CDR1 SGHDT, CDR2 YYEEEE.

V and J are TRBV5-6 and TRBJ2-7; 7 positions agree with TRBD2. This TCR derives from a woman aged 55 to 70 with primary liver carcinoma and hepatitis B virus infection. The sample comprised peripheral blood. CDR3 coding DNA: TGTGCCAGCAGCTGGGGGGGACTTACGGCCTACGAGCAGTACTTC. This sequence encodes CASSWGGLTAYEQYF.